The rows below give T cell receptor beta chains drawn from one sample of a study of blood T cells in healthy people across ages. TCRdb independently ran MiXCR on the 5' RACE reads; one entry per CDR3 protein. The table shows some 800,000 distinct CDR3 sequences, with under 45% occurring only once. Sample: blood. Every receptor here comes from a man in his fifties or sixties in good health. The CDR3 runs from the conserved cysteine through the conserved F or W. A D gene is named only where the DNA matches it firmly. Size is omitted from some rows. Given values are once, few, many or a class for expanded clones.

CASSTKFSGQGSVYEQYF,TGCGCCAGCAGCACTAAATTCAGCGGGCAGGGGAGTGTCTACGAGCAGTACTTC,TRBJ2-7,-,-,TRBV4-3
CASRAGQGNTGELFF,TGTGCCAGCAGGGCGGGACAGGGGAACACCGGGGAGCTGTTTTTT,TRBJ2-2,TRBD1,-,TRBV2
CSASRDRGTYEQYF,TGCAGTGCTTCTCGGGACAGGGGGACCTACGAGCAGTACTTC,TRBJ2-7,TRBD1,once,TRBV20-1
CASSFRDRGFSEQYF,TGTGCCAGCAGTTTCCGGGACAGGGGGTTTTCCGAGCAGTACTTC,TRBJ2-7,TRBD1,few,TRBV28
CSARRTGLPDTQYF,TGCAGTGCTAGGAGGACAGGTCTGCCAGATACGCAGTATTTT,TRBJ2-3,TRBD1,-,TRBV20-1
CSASPVGQDHYGYTF,TGCAGTGCTAGTCCCGTGGGACAGGATCACTATGGCTACACCTTC,TRBJ1-2,TRBD1,-,TRBV20-1
CASSVGGVLQETQYF,TGTGCCAGCAGCGTAGGGGGCGTTCTGCAAGAGACCCAGTACTTC,TRBJ2-5,-,-,TRBV9
CASSPGQLVTDTQYF,TGTGCCAGCAGCCCGGGACAGTTAGTCACAGATACGCAGTATTTT,TRBJ2-3,TRBD1,many,TRBV11-2
CASRRQGKTQYF,TGCGCCAGCAGGAGACAGGGAAAAACGCAGTACTTC,TRBJ2-5,TRBD1,-,TRBV10-2
CSAIRPGLAPNEQFF,TGCAGTGCTATCCGTCCGGGACTAGCGCCCAATGAGCAGTTCTTC,TRBJ2-1,TRBD2,few,TRBV20-1
CSARESRTTIGSEQFF,TGCAGTGCTAGAGAATCCCGGACAACAATTGGGAGTGAGCAGTTCTTC,TRBJ2-1,-,-,TRBV20-1
CASSRGSANYGYTF,TGTGCCAGCAGCCGGGGTTCGGCCAACTATGGCTACACCTTC,TRBJ1-2,-,-,TRBV13
CASSAGGYETQYF,TGTGCCAGCTCAGCGGGGGGTTATGAGACCCAGTACTTC,TRBJ2-5,TRBD2,-,TRBV7-2
CASSLGISGAHVNEQFF,TGTGCCAGCAGCTTAGGGATAAGCGGGGCTCATGTGAATGAGCAGTTCTTC,TRBJ2-1,TRBD2,-,TRBV11-2
CASSPGTGHGGCTF,TGTGCCAGTAGTCCCGGGACAGGGCACGGGGGCTGCACCTTC,TRBJ1-2,TRBD1,-,TRBV12-3/TRBV12-4
CASSPWTESTDTQYF,TGTGCCAGCAGTCCTTGGACAGAGAGCACAGATACGCAGTATTTT,TRBJ2-3,-,few,TRBV6-2/TRBV6-3
CASSADRSSYNEQYF,TGTGCCAGCAGCGCGGACAGGAGCTCCTACAATGAGCAGTACTTC,TRBJ2-7,TRBD1,-,TRBV9
CATSRGRGSTDTQYF,TGTGCCACCAGCAGAGGACGGGGCAGCACAGATACGCAGTATTTT,TRBJ2-3,-,-,TRBV15
CASSFRATDTQYF,TGTGCCAGCAGCTTCCGGGCCACAGATACGCAGTATTTT,TRBJ2-3,-,many,TRBV28
CASSFKYSSPLHF,TGTGCCAGCAGTTTTAAGTACAGTTCACCCCTCCACTTT,TRBJ1-6,-,-,TRBV27
CASNPRPDSQSYGYTF,TGTGCCAGCAATCCCAGACCGGACAGCCAGTCCTATGGCTACACCTTC,TRBJ1-2,-,-,TRBV7-2
CASSGVFAGNNEQFF,TGTGCCAGCAGTGGGGTGTTCGCTGGAAACAATGAGCAGTTCTTC,TRBJ2-1,-,-,TRBV6-1
CASSTYGGTSTDTQYF,TGTGCCAGCAGCACCTACGGGGGGACTAGCACAGATACGCAGTATTTT,TRBJ2-3,TRBD2,many,TRBV2
CASSFTGRSDTQYF,TGTGCCAGCAGTTTTACGGGGCGATCAGATACGCAGTATTTT,TRBJ2-3,-,once,TRBV12-3/TRBV12-4
CASSLVAGQGNTEAFF,TGTGCCAGCAGCTTAGTAGCGGGACAGGGGAACACTGAAGCTTTCTTT,TRBJ1-1,TRBD1,-,TRBV11-2
CASSPDPARETQYF,TGTGCCAGCAGCCCGGACCCGGCAAGGGAGACCCAGTACTTC,TRBJ2-5,-,-,TRBV7-9
CASNVNRGNTGELFF,TGTGCCAGCAACGTAAACAGGGGGAACACCGGGGAGCTGTTTTTT,TRBJ2-2,TRBD1,-,TRBV7-2
CASSVAPSGGITDTQYF,TGTGCCAGCAGCGTAGCTCCAAGCGGGGGGATCACAGATACGCAGTATTTT,TRBJ2-3,TRBD2,-,TRBV9
CASSQDPLTSGGSNEQFF,TGCGCCAGCAGCCAAGATCCCCTTACTAGCGGGGGTTCGAATGAGCAGTTCTTC,TRBJ2-1,TRBD2,-,TRBV4-3
CASSIGHGAIYEQYF,TGTGCCAGCAGCATCGGACACGGGGCTATCTACGAGCAGTACTTC,TRBJ2-7,-,many,TRBV9
CASRMTNRYNEQFF,TGTGCCAGCAGAATGACAAACCGCTACAATGAGCAGTTCTTC,TRBJ2-1,-,few,TRBV28
CASSLVGRTGEGETQYF,TGTGCCAGCAGCTTAGTTGGTAGGACAGGGGAAGGGGAGACCCAGTACTTC,TRBJ2-5,TRBD1,-,TRBV7-2
CASSQVGQGLSETQYF,TGTGCCAGCAGCCAAGTCGGGCAGGGATTATCGGAGACCCAGTACTTC,TRBJ2-5,-,few,TRBV3-1
CSAPGQVNEKLFF,TGCAGTGCTCCTGGACAGGTGAATGAAAAACTGTTTTTT,TRBJ1-4,TRBD1,-,TRBV20-1
CASSGMSGLGETQYF,TGTGCCAGCAGCGGTATGTCGGGGCTCGGAGAGACCCAGTACTTC,TRBJ2-5,-,-,TRBV12-3/TRBV12-4
CASSLIFGNSPLHF,TGTGCCAGCAGCTTAATTTTTGGGAATTCACCCCTCCACTTT,TRBJ1-6,-,-,TRBV7-2
CASSLGQGDYTDTQYF,TGTGCCAGCAGTCTAGGACAGGGGGATTACACAGATACGCAGTATTTT,TRBJ2-3,TRBD1,-,TRBV12-3/TRBV12-4
CASSYPRILRTLTEAFF,TGTGCCAGCAGTTACCCCCGGATCTTGAGGACCCTCACTGAAGCTTTCTTT,TRBJ1-1,-,-,TRBV6-2/TRBV6-3
CASSLPDNEQFF,TGTGCCAGCAGCTTACCCGACAATGAGCAGTTCTTC,TRBJ2-1,-,many,TRBV7-9
CASSFLERGYEQYF,TGTGCCAGCAGTTTCTTAGAGCGGGGGTACGAGCAGTACTTC,TRBJ2-7,TRBD2,-,TRBV12-3/TRBV12-4
CATARDRSYEQYF,TGTGCCACCGCACGGGACCGATCCTACGAGCAGTACTTC,TRBJ2-7,-,-,TRBV2
CASSYDTFGGGYEQYF,TGTGCCAGCAGTTACGATACGTTCGGGGGAGGATACGAGCAGTACTTC,TRBJ2-7,-,few,TRBV6-5
CASSSGIFGETQYF,TGTGCCAGCAGCTCCGGGATCTTTGGGGAGACCCAGTACTTC,TRBJ2-5,-,-,TRBV7-6
CASSPQGTTGEQFF,TGTGCCAGCAGCCCTCAGGGGACCACGGGGGAGCAGTTCTTC,TRBJ2-1,-,-,TRBV7-3
CASSLGDDGNKKLFF,TGTGCCAGCAGTTTGGGGGATGATGGTAATAAAAAACTGTTTTTT,TRBJ1-4,-,-,TRBV28